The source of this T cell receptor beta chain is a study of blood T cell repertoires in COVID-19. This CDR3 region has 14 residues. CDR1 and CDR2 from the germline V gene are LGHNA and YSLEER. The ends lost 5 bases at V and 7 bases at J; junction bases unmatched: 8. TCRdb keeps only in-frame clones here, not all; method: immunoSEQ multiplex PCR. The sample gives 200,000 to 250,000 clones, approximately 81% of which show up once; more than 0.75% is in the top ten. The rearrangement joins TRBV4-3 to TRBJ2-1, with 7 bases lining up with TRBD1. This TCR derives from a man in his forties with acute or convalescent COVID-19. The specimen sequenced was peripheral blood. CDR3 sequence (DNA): TGCGCCAGCAGCTTAGACAGGGCAGGTAATGAGCAGTTCTTC. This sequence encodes CASSLDRAGNEQFF.